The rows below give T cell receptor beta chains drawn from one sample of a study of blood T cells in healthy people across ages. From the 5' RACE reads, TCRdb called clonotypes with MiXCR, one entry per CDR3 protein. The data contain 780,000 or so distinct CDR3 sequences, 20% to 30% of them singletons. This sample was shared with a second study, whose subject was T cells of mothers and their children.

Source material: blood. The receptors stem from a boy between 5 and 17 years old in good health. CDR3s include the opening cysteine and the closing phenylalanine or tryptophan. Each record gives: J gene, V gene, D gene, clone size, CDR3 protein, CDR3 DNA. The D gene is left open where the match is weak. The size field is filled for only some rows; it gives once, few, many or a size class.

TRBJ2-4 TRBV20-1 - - CSATVAKNIQYF TGCAGTGCTACAGTAGCCAAAAACATTCAGTACTTC
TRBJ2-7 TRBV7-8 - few CASLDALEPYEQYF TGTGCCAGTCTCGACGCCCTGGAGCCCTACGAGCAGTACTTC
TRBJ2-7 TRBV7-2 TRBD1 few CASSFQGQGVYEQYF TGTGCCAGCAGCTTTCAGGGGCAGGGGGTCTACGAGCAGTACTTC
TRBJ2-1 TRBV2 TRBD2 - CASRVSGSEQFF TGTGCCAGCAGGGTTAGCGGGAGCGAGCAGTTCTTC
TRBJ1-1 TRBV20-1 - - CSVQGGTEAFF TGCAGTGTCCAAGGGGGCACTGAAGCTTTCTTT
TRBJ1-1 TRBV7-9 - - CASSLPDSSNTEAFF TGTGCCAGCAGCTTACCCGACAGCTCGAACACTGAAGCTTTCTTT
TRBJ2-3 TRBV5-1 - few CASSLVVLTGRRTDTQYF TGCGCCAGCAGCTTGGTGGTTCTGACAGGGAGGCGTACAGATACGCAGTATTTT
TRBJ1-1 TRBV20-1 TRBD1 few CSARQGVTEAFF TGCAGTGCTAGACAGGGGGTCACTGAAGCTTTCTTT
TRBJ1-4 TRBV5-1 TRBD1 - CASSSGTAGTNEKLFF TGCGCCAGCAGCTCCGGGACAGCGGGAACTAATGAAAAACTGTTTTTT
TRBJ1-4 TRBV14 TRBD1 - CASSPSQGTNEKLFF TGTGCCAGCAGCCCCTCACAGGGGACTAATGAAAAACTGTTTTTT
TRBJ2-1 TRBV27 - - CASSLVFPENEQFF TGTGCCAGCAGTTTGGTTTTCCCCGAGAATGAGCAGTTCTTC
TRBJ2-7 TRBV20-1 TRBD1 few CSARWLTGGGYEQYF TGCAGTGCTAGATGGCTGACAGGGGGCGGCTACGAGCAGTACTTC
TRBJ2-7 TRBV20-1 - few CSARVFGEREQYF TGCAGTGCTAGAGTGTTTGGGGAGCGCGAGCAGTACTTC
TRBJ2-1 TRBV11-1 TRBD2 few CASSPQRGGGYNEQFF TGTGCCAGCAGCCCGCAGCGGGGGGGCGGCTACAATGAGCAGTTCTTC
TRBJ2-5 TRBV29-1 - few CSLVPMAGKQTQYF TGCAGCCTGGTCCCCATGGCAGGGAAGCAGACCCAGTACTTC
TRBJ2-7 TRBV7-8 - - CASSLAILGTYEQYF TGTGCCAGCAGCTTAGCGATCCTGGGTACCTACGAGCAGTACTTC
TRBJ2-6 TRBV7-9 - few CASSSTAVSGANVLTF TGTGCCAGCAGCTCCACGGCGGTTTCTGGGGCCAACGTCCTGACTTTC
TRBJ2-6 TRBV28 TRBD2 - CASSVLAGGGLNSGANVLTF TGTGCCAGCAGTGTCCTCGCGGGGGGCGGCCTCAACTCTGGGGCCAACGTCCTGACTTTC
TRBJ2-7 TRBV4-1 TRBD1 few CASSQGQGPPYEQYF TGCGCCAGCAGCCAGGGACAGGGCCCTCCTTACGAGCAGTACTTC
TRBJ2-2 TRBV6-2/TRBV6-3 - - CASSYQFGTKNTGELFF TGTGCCAGCAGTTACCAATTTGGGACAAAGAACACCGGGGAGCTGTTTTTT
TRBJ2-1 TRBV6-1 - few CASSEVRGTSYNEQFF TGTGCCAGCAGTGAAGTGAGAGGAACCTCCTACAATGAGCAGTTCTTC
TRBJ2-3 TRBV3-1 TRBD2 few CASSQGYPTSGGSEDTQYF TGTGCCAGCAGCCAAGGGTACCCGACTAGCGGGGGGTCGGAGGATACGCAGTATTTT
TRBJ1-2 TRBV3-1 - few CASSQDGQPYTF TGTGCCAGCAGCCAAGATGGACAGCCCTACACCTTC
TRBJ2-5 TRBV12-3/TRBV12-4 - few CASRSGVYGTEETQYF TGTGCCAGCAGATCTGGGGTTTACGGCACGGAAGAGACCCAGTACTTC
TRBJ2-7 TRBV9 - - CASSVAPGDAYEQYF TGTGCCAGCAGCGTAGCGCCCGGGGACGCCTACGAGCAGTACTTC
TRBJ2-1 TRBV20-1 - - CSARGRDNPVISYNEQFF TGCAGTGCTAGAGGCCGGGACAACCCGGTCATCTCCTACAATGAGCAGTTCTTC
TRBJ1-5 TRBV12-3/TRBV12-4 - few CASSSSGNQPQHF TGTGCCAGCAGCTCATCAGGGAATCAGCCCCAGCATTTT
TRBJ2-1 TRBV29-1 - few CSVASATTYNEQFF TGCAGCGTTGCGTCGGCAACAACTTACAATGAGCAGTTCTTC
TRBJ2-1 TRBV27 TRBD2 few CASSTGGDNEQFF TGTGCCAGCAGTACGGGGGGGGACAATGAGCAGTTCTTC
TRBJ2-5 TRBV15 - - CATRYEETQYF TGTGCCACCAGGTACGAAGAGACCCAATACTTC
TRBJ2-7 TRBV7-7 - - CASSLGPPGPLYEQYF TGTGCCAGCAGCTTAGGCCCCCCGGGACCACTCTACGAGCAGTACTTC
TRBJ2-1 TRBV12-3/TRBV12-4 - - CASTQGSAGANEQFF TGTGCCAGCACCCAGGGTAGCGCGGGTGCCAATGAGCAGTTCTTC
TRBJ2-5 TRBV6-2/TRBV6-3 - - CASSYDSEETQYF TGTGCCAGCAGTTATGACAGCGAAGAGACCCAGTACTTC
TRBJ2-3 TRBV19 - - CASSISKASTDTQYF TGTGCCAGTAGTATTTCTAAAGCCAGCACAGATACGCAGTATTTT
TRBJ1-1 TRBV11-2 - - CASSPIPRGPINTEAFF TGTGCCAGCAGCCCCATCCCAAGGGGACCCATAAACACTGAAGCTTTCTTT
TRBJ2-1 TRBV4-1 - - CASSQVLAARDEQFF TGCGCCAGCAGCCAAGTTTTAGCGGCTAGGGATGAGCAGTTCTTC
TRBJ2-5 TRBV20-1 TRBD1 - CSAPGQGYGQYF TGCAGTGCACCGGGACAGGGCTACGGGCAGTACTTC
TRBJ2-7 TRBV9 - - CASSIQPGLGYEQYF TGTGCCAGCAGCATTCAACCGGGTTTAGGCTACGAGCAGTACTTC
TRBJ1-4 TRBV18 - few CASSPYRSEKLFF TGTGCCAGCTCACCCTATAGGAGTGAAAAACTGTTTTTT
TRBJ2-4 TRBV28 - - CASSPSGTLLNIQYF TGTGCCAGCAGCCCATCCGGGACACTTTTAAACATTCAGTACTTC
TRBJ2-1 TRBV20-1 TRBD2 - CSARGYSGLAGYYNEQFF TGCAGTGCTAGAGGGTACTCGGGACTAGCGGGGTACTACAATGAGCAGTTCTTC
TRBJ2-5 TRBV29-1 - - CSVVLAGSGETQYF TGCAGCGTTGTTTTGGCAGGGAGTGGCGAGACCCAGTACTTC
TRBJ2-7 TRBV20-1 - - CSAWTYPSSYEQYF TGCAGTGCTTGGACGTATCCGTCCTCCTACGAGCAGTACTTC
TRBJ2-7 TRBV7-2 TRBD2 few CASSKVAGHSNYEQYF TGTGCCAGCAGCAAAGTAGCGGGACACTCCAATTACGAGCAGTACTTC
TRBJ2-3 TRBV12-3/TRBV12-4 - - CASSLVRRAGTQYF TGTGCCAGCAGTTTGGTCCGGAGGGCAGGTACGCAGTATTTT
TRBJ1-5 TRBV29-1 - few CSVEDGFNQPQHF TGCAGCGTTGAAGATGGCTTCAATCAGCCCCAGCATTTT
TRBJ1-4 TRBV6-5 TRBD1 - CASSSLGQGDEKLFF TGTGCCAGCAGTTCCCTGGGACAGGGAGATGAAAAACTGTTTTTT
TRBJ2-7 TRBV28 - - CASSLAGGKEYYEQYF TGTGCCAGCAGTTTAGCAGGGGGGAAGGAGTACTACGAGCAGTACTTC
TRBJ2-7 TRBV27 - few CASSPDTPGYEQYF TGTGCCAGCAGCCCCGATACACCGGGGTACGAGCAGTACTTC
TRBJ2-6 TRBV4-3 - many CASSQDGGAGANVLTF TGCGCCAGCAGCCAAGATGGTGGGGCTGGGGCCAACGTCCTGACTTTC
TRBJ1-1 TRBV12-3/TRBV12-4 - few CASVGGMNTEAFF TGTGCCAGCGTGGGTGGAATGAACACTGAAGCTTTCTTT